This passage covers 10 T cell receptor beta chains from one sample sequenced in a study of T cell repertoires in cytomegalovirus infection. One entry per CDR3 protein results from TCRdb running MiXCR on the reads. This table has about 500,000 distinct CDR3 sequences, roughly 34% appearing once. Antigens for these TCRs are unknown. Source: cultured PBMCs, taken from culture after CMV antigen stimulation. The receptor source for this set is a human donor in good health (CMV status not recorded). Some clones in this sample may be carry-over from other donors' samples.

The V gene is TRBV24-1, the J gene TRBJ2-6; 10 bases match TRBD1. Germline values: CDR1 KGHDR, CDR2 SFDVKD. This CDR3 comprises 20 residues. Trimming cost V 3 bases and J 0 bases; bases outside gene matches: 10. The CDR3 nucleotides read TGTGCCACCAGTGATAGAGCATGGGACAGGGGAAGCTCTGGGGCCAACGTCCTGACTTTC. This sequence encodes CATSDRAWDRGSSGANVLTF.

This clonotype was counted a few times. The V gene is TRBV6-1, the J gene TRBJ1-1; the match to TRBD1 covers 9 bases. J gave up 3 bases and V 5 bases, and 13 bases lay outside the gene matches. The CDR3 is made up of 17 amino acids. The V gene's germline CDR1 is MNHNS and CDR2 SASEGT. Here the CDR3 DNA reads TGTGCCAGCAGTCAGGAACAGGGGGCGATTTATTACACTGAAGCTTTCTTT. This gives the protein CASSQEQGAIYYTEAFF.

The CDR3 loop is CASMSARMNTEAFF. In DNA, the CDR3 is TGTGCCAGCATGTCAGCTAGAATGAACACTGAAGCTTTCTTT. The chain joins TRBV2 to TRBJ1-1; D unresolved. Per the germline V gene, CDR1 is SNHLY and CDR2 is FYNNEI. V lost 7 bases and J 0 bases, leaving 12 bases between the germline ends. This CDR3 spans 14 amino acids.

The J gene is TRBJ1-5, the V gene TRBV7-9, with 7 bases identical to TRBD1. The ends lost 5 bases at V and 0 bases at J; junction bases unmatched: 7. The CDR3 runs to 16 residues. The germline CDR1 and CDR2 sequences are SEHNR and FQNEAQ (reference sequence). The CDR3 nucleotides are TGTGCCAGCAGCCCAGCGGGGACAGTTAGCAATCAGCCCCAGCATTTT. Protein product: CASSPAGTVSNQPQHF.

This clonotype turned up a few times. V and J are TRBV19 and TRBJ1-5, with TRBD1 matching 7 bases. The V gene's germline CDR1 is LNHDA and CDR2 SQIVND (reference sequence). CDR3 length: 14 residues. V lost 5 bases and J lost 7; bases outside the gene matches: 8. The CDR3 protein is CASSSDRPGQPQHF. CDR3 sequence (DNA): TGTGCCAGTAGTTCGGACAGGCCGGGACAGCCCCAGCATTTT.

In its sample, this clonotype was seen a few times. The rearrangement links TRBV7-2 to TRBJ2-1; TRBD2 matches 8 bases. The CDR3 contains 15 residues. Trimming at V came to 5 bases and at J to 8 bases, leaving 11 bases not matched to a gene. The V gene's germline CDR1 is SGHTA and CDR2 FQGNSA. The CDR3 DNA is TGTGCCAGCAGCACATCGGGAGGGCCAGTTGATGAGCAGTTCTTC. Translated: CASSTSGGPVDEQFF.

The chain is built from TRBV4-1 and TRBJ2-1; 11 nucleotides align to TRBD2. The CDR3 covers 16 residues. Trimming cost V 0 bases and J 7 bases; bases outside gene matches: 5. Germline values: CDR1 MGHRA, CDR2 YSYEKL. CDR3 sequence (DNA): TGCGCCAGCAGCCAAGAGCCGGGACTAGCGGTTAATGAGCAGTTCTTC. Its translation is CASSQEPGLAVNEQFF.

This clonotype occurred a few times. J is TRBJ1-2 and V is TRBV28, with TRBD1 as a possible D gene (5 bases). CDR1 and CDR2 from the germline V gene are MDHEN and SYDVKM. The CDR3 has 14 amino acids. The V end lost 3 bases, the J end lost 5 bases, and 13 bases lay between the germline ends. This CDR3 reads CASSLTGGTYGYTF. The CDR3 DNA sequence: TGTGCCAGCAGTTTGACGGGTGGGACGTATGGCTACACCTTC.

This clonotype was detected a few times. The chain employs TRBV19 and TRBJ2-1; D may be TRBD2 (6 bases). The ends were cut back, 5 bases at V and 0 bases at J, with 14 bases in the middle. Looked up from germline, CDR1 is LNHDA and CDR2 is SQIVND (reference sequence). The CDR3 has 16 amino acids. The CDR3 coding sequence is TGTGCCAGTAGTCGCGGGACTCTAAACTCCTACAATGAGCAGTTCTTC. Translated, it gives CASSRGTLNSYNEQFF.

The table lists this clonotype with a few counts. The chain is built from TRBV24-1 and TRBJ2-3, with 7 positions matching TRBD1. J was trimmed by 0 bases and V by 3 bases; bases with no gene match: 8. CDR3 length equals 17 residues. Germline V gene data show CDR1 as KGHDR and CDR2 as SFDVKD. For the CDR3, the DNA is TGTGCCACCAGTGATGTACCAGGGGGTCGAAGCACAGATACGCAGTATTTT. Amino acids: CATSDVPGGRSTDTQYF.